This T cell receptor (beta chain) is from a study of Graves' ophthalmopathy and Graves' hyperthyroidism (dated by TCRdb to the late 2010s). In the study overall: Peripheral blood was collected before any treatment was given, at the time of initial diagnosis. T-cell repertoires of thyroid tissue and blood were compared in six or seven hyperthyroidism patients. Following sample collection, hyperthyroidism patients were given methimazole at a starting dose of 30 mg daily, and ophthalmopathy patients were given high-dose intravenous methylprednisolone. To explore V-J signatures distinguishing ophthalmopathy from hyperthyroidism, a discovery set of about a hundred patients (roughly 44 ophthalmopathy, 57 stable hyperthyroidism) was enrolled. To tell Graves' ophthalmopathy apart from Graves' hyperthyroidism, and to predict which patients would progress to ophthalmopathy, the study relied on TCR beta repertoire signatures. For independent validation, a separate cohort was made up of 18 hyperthyroidism patients plus 17 patients who later progressed from hyperthyroidism to ophthalmopathy. In total, under 150 blood samples were TCR-sequenced: some 40 ophthalmopathy, approximately 80 hyperthyroidism and around 17 hyperthyroidism-to-ophthalmopathy patients. Findings and caveats that apply to the study as a whole: The 13-signature model separated ophthalmopathy from stable hyperthyroidism with approximately 90% sensitivity and about 81% specificity in cross-validation, and 80%/75% in the test set. In validation, the model predicted ophthalmopathy progression with about 71% sensitivity and around 72% specificity; some 13 predicted patients were CT-confirmed with GO in a median of approximately six months. Most expanded thyroid clonotypes with a frequency above 0.001 also appeared in blood, which suggests that blood repertoires may reflect the immune response in the thyroid. No statistical method was used to set the sample size in advance, and the investigators knew which group each participant was assigned to.

This clonotype was picked up many times. Its antigen is currently not known. Within one base of it there is no much larger clone, and no base qualities were kept. Ophthalmopathy patients had moderately to severely active disease, Clinical Activity Score of at least 3, NOSPECS grade of at least 4, and disease duration under 3 months. Anyone with other autoimmune diseases, uncontrolled infections, pregnancy or lactation was excluded from the study. Diagnosis relied on clinical symptoms, serum thyroxine, TRAb, thyroid ultrasound and orbital computed tomography. Ficoll-Paque density gradient centrifugation was used to isolate PBMCs from about 10 ml of fresh peripheral blood. Total RNA was extracted using Trizol reagent, and RNA quality was checked on an Agilent 2100 Bioanalyzer. Per the germline V gene (reference sequence), LGHDT is the CDR1 and YNNKEL is the CDR2. The CDR3 goes from the cysteine to the phenylalanine over 13 residues. Of all the DNA, just the CDR3 is kept, 39 bases in frame from base 1. The V end gives up 6 bases and the J end 3 bases, leaving 5 bases in the junction not matched to a gene.

TCR beta CDR3 regions were amplified from RNA transcripts for repertoire sequencing. HTBI primers and the Qiagen OneStep RT-PCR kit were used in a first-round RT-PCR, which was followed by a second-round multiplex PCR, size selection and purification. Sequencing of the libraries was carried out on an Illumina HiSeq2000 in paired-end mode with 100 bp reads. In the authors' own workflow: SOAPnuke was used to process the reads, throwing out any read that had adapters, had uncalled bases, had a mean Phred below 15, or lacked an exact constant-primer or identifier match. COPE v1.2.5 was used to merge high-quality paired reads. Unique nucleotide sequences were defined as clonotypes and aligned to IMGT TRB V, D and J references using MiTCR v1.1. The analysis was limited to V-J combinations with a frequency above 0.0001, which together covered more than 98% of repertoires. For each V-J combination, a TCR clonal expansion and chaos score was defined as F50 clonal expansion divided by the chaos observed in the TCRdist matrix. Welch's t-statistics and random forest were used to reduce features to more than ten V-J combinations, which were fed into a naive Bayes classifier. Thyroid-blood repertoire similarity was quantified with the Morisita-Horn index. Using fastp trimming at Q25 and MiXCR clonotype assembly, TCRdb reanalyzed the public sequencing data and kept in-frame beta chains. Rows are combined by CDR3 protein, so each entry shows the most common genes and DNA. The V and J calls come from TCRdb's annotation, not from the publication. The sample table records 350,000 or so distinct CDR3 sequences; roughly 17% of these occur just once. The ten largest clones capture around 12% of the sample.

The TCR was taken from an adult man with Graves' ophthalmopathy. The chain links TRBV3-1 with TRBJ2-7; TRBD1 lines up with 7 middle nucleotides. The specimen was peripheral blood. This receptor carries the CDR3 CASRGPGGYEQYF. The DNA sequence is given as TGTGCCAGCAGGGGGCCAGGGGGCTACGAGCAGTACTTC.